This T cell receptor (beta chain) was sequenced during a study of blood T cell repertoires in COVID-19. Study at large: The analysed material was cDNA or gDNA that came from T cells, B-cell-depleted T cells, or PBMCs.

In the authors' workflow: Amplifying reference gene primers gave estimates of nucleated cell counts. Clones were sequenced by immunoSEQ multiplex PCR, and TCRdb holds only the in-frame ones, with some missing. The D gene and trimming were derived from the DNA, and the V and J assignments and clone size from that table. The table shows about 130,000 clones, with about 80% occurring only once. Looked up from germline, CDR1 is MNHNY and CDR2 is SVGAGI (reference sequence). V was trimmed by 7 bases and J by 10 bases, leaving 14 bases between them. This CDR3 contains 12 residues. The rearrangement joins TRBV6-6 to TRBJ1-5; D call uncertain. This sequence originates from a human donor in a cohort sampled during active COVID-19. Input material: peripheral blood. CDR3 nucleotides: TGTGCCAGCACCAACCCTACTTTACCCCAGCATTTT. The encoded protein is CASTNPTLPQHF.